Following are 26 T cell receptor beta chains from one sample sequenced in a study of post-analysis software for immune sequencing data. Every TCR beta cDNA library bore unique molecular identifiers. Each CDR3 protein gets one entry after TCRdb re-called the PCR reads with MiXCR. Of hundreds of thousands of distinct CDR3 sequences listed, about 57% are singletons. Their target antigens are unknown. Study conclusions and caveats: Patients carried five TRBV segments more frequently than controls did, and TRBV5-6, TRBV5-1 and TRBV20-1 were among them.

Sequenced input: blood. The receptors originated from a girl aged 10 to 17 with multiple sclerosis.

The rearrangement links TRBV6-1 to TRBJ2-3; 8 bases map to TRBD1. CDR3 size: 17 residues. Germline V gives CDR1 MNHNS, CDR2 SASEGT. V dropped 3 bases and J dropped 0; count of bases not matched to a gene: 8. In DNA form, the CDR3 reads TGTGCCAGCAGTGATGACAGGGGCCTTATTAGCACAGATACGCAGTATTTT. Protein: CASSDDRGLISTDTQYF.

The chain couples TRBV20-1 to TRBJ2-7; D call uncertain. V was cut by 0 bases and J by 6 bases, with 12 bases left in between. CDR1 and CDR2 (germline): DFQATT, SNEGSKA (reference sequence). This CDR3 comprises 13 residues. The CDR3 sequence: CSARDATYFEQYF. The CDR3 coding sequence is TGCAGTGCTAGAGATGCCACGTACTTCGAGCAGTACTTC.

This rearrangement joins TRBV5-1 to TRBJ2-1, with 13 bases fitting TRBD2. CDR1 is SGHRS and CDR2 is YFSETQ in the germline V gene. The trim removed 4 bases at V and 7 bases at J, leaving 8 bases unmatched. The CDR3 spans 16 residues. CDR3 nucleotide sequence: TGCGCCAGCAGCATACTGCCGGGACTAGCGGGAAATGAGCAGTTCTTC. Protein product: CASSILPGLAGNEQFF.

This sequence joins TRBV20-1 and TRBJ2-7; 8 nucleotides align to TRBD1. The CDR3 has 18 residues. Germline CDR1 and CDR2: DFQATT and SNEGSKA (reference sequence). Trimming at V came to 5 bases and at J to 1 base, leaving 19 bases not matched to a gene. CDR3 sequence: CSALTFPSTGEDSYEQYF. DNA for the CDR3: TGCAGTGCTTTAACCTTTCCCTCGACAGGGGAGGATTCCTACGAGCAGTACTTC.

V gene TRBV27 combines with J gene TRBJ2-7, with TRBD2 matching over 10 bases. The J call may be wrong; the DNA end is better matched by TRBJ2-1. Germline values: CDR1 MNHEY, CDR2 SMNVEV (reference sequence). CDR3 length equals 15 residues. The CDR3, as DNA: TGTGCCAGCATTAAAAGCGGGGGGGCCGGGAATGAGCAGTTCTTC. Residues: CASIKSGGAGNEQFF.

V usage is TRBV19 and J usage is TRBJ2-1, with 8 bases fitting TRBD1. V lost 10 bases, J lost 7 bases, and 12 bases stayed unmatched. Germline values: CDR1 LNHDA, CDR2 SQIVND (reference sequence). The CDR3 length is 14 residues. CDR3 in DNA: TGTGCCACTCGGACAGGGAACGGGTGGAATGAGCAGTTCTTC. This encodes CATRTGNGWNEQFF.

This clonotype appeared a few times. This chain joins TRBV9 and TRBJ1-2, with D unclear. The V and J ends lost 6 bases and 5 bases respectively, with 5 bases between them. The CDR3 is 10 residues long. Per germline, CDR1 SGDLS and CDR2 YYNGEE. The chain's CDR3 is CASNGYGYTF. CDR3 DNA sequence: TGTGCCAGCAACGGATATGGCTACACCTTC.

This rearrangement joins TRBV6-2 or TRBV6-3 to TRBJ2-5; 9 bases line up with TRBD2. In germline, CDR1 is MNHEY, CDR2 SVGEGT. V dropped 7 bases and J dropped 11; count of bases not matched to a gene: 17. CDR3 size: 15 residues. The CDR3 protein is CASMNWRGGPREQYF. In nucleotides, the CDR3 is TGTGCCAGCATGAATTGGCGGGGGGGCCCGCGGGAGCAGTACTTC.

This clonotype was counted between two and nine times. The chain has TRBV29-1 and TRBJ1-2, with no clear D. Deletions cut 4 bases from V and 0 bases from J, with 18 bases between. The germline V gene has CDR1 SQVTM and CDR2 ANQGSEA. The CDR3 extends over 16 amino acids. CDR3 sequence reads: CSVALRWAGTNYGYTF. The CDR3 nucleotides are TGCAGCGTTGCCCTTCGGTGGGCGGGCACTAACTATGGCTACACCTTC.

A remark on this clonotype: Being one base from a much bigger clone, this may be a read error. The chain uses TRBV9 and TRBJ2-7; 8 bases match TRBD1. The CDR3 sequence is 15 residues long. Germline lookup yields CDR1 SGDLS and CDR2 YYNGEE. The CDR3 protein is CASSVGTGTSCEQYF. Written as DNA, the CDR3 is TGTGCCAGCAGCGTTGGGACAGGTACCTCCTGCGAGCAGTACTTC.

The V gene is TRBV7-2, the J gene TRBJ2-4; TRBD2 matches at 8 bases. The last part of the DNA fits TRBJ2-7 better; the J call may be wrong. The CDR3 has 14 residues. The germline CDR1 and CDR2 sequences are SGHTA and FQGNSA. CDR3 bases: TGTGCCAGCAGCTTAGTTGATAGCGGGAACGAGCAGTACTTC. Its protein product is CASSLVDSGNEQYF.

The CDR3 here is CSARVESVEQYF. CDR3 DNA sequence: TGCAGTGCTAGAGTCGAGAGTGTCGAGCAGTACTTC. The chain is built from TRBV20-1 and TRBJ2-7; D gene uncertain. The CDR3 consists of 12 residues. CDR1 and CDR2 from the germline V gene are DFQATT and SNEGSKA (reference sequence). Trimming removed 1 base from V and 6 bases from J, with 10 bases in between.

This chain connects TRBV5-1 to TRBJ1-5, with TRBD1 identical over 9 bases. J gave up 5 bases and V 4 bases, and 4 bases lay outside the gene matches. CDR3 length: 14 amino acids. Per the germline V gene, CDR1 is SGHRS and CDR2 is YFSETQ. The CDR3 region has the DNA TGCGCCAGCAGCCGACAGGGGGGCGATCAGCCCCAGCATTTT. Protein: CASSRQGGDQPQHF.

The chain links TRBV29-1 to TRBJ1-6; 7 nucleotides line up with TRBD1. In germline, CDR1 is SQVTM, CDR2 ANQGSEA. The CDR3 length is 13 residues. V lost 5 bases to trimming and J lost 5 bases; unmatched junction nucleotides: 3. As DNA, the CDR3 is TGCAGCGTTCGGGACAGTAATAATTCACCCCTCCACTTT. Encoded protein: CSVRDSNNSPLHF. Variable domain in full (rest from reference TRBV29-1 and TRBJ1-6): SAVISQKPSRDICQRGTSLTIQCQVDSQVTMMFWYRQQPGQSLTLIATANQGSEATYESGFVIDKFPISRPNLTFSTLTVSNMSPEDSSIYLCSVRDSNNSPLHFGNGTRLTVT.

The chain has TRBV15 and TRBJ2-1; 7 bases agree with TRBD1. Trimming removed 1 base from V and 2 bases from J; junction bases left unmatched: 8. CDR3 length: 17 residues. Germline assignment: CDR1 LNHNV and CDR2 YYDKDF (reference sequence). The CDR3: CATSRGSTGVAYNEQFF. CDR3 DNA sequence: TGTGCCACCAGCAGAGGCAGTACAGGGGTGGCCTACAATGAGCAGTTCTTC.

The chain uses TRBV20-1 and TRBJ2-1; no clear D gene. Germline V gene sequence: CDR1 DFQATT, CDR2 SNEGSKA (reference sequence). Trimming left V 3 bases short and J 7 bases short, with 10 bases between. The CDR3 has 12 residues. CDR3 in amino acids: CSASRVVNEQFF. CDR3 coding DNA: TGCAGTGCTAGTAGGGTCGTGAATGAGCAGTTCTTC.

This chain's CDR3 is CASSYSSGQGHQPQHF. The DNA for the CDR3 is TGTGCCAGCAGTTACTCGAGTGGACAGGGGCATCAGCCCCAGCATTTT. This chain links TRBV6-6 with TRBJ1-5; TRBD1 aligns across 9 bases. The V gene end was trimmed by 0 bases and the J gene end by 5 bases; junction bases not matched to a gene: 5. The CDR3 runs 16 residues. Germline lookup yields CDR1 MNHNY and CDR2 SVGAGI (reference sequence).

J is TRBJ2-7 and V is TRBV5-1, with 13 positions matching TRBD2. V gave up 6 bases and J gave up 5 bases; unmatched junction bases: 14. The CDR3 is 17 residues long. Germline CDR1 is SGHRS and CDR2 is YFSETQ. CDR3: CASTPLRTSGRGNEQYF. Here the CDR3 DNA reads TGCGCCAGCACTCCTCTCAGGACTAGCGGGAGAGGGAACGAGCAGTACTTC.

The chain joins TRBV20-1 to TRBJ1-2, with D tentatively TRBD1 (6 bases). With 3 bases removed from V and 4 bases from J, the gap between germline ends came to 12 bases. The CDR3 covers 13 residues. Per germline, CDR1 DFQATT and CDR2 SNEGSKA (reference sequence). The CDR3 loop reads CSARPGGGYGYTF. Here the CDR3 DNA reads TGCAGTGCTAGGCCGGGAGGGGGCTATGGCTACACCTTC.

Ten or more counts support this clonotype. V usage is TRBV25-1 and J usage is TRBJ2-5, with TRBD1 identical over 9 bases. The germline gives CDR1 MGHDK, CDR2 SYGVNS. Germline trimming cut 5 bases from V and 2 bases from J; bases unmatched to any gene: 3. The CDR3 is 14 residues long. The chain's CDR3 is CASSKGQGQETQYF. Here the CDR3 DNA reads TGTGCCAGCAGTAAGGGACAGGGACAAGAGACCCAGTACTTC.

J is TRBJ2-1 and V is TRBV20-1, with 8 bases lining up with TRBD2. CDR1 and CDR2 from the germline V gene are DFQATT and SNEGSKA (reference sequence). This CDR3 is built from 16 residues. V shed 2 bases, J shed 4 bases, and the junction held 10 bases outside the gene matches. Here the CDR3 DNA reads TGCAGTGCTAGAACACAAACCGGACTAGCTTACAATGAGCAGTTCTTC. The encoded protein is CSARTQTGLAYNEQFF.

This chain connects TRBV12-3 or TRBV12-4 to TRBJ2-1; no clear D. Deletions cut 6 bases from V and 6 bases from J, with 12 bases between. CDR3 length equals 13 residues. CDR3 coding DNA: TGTGCCAGCAGATCGACCGACCCCAATGAGCAGTTCTTC. The encoded protein is CASRSTDPNEQFF.

This chain uses TRBV29-1 with TRBJ1-2; no firm D call. This CDR3 is built from 14 residues. Trimming took 3 bases from V and 4 from J, leaving 15 bases between them. The V gene's germline CDR1 is SQVTM and CDR2 ANQGSEA. The CDR3 DNA reads as TGCAGCGTTGATCAGGTCTCCTCGGGCTATGGCTACACCTTC. Translation gives CSVDQVSSGYGYTF.

The rearrangement joins TRBV5-1 to TRBJ2-7; 8 nucleotides line up with TRBD1. V was pared by 4 bases and J by 5 bases, with 11 bases of the junction left unmatched. The germline V gene encodes CDR1 SGHRS and CDR2 YFSETQ. CDR3 length: 15 residues. The CDR3 DNA sequence: TGCGCCAGCAGCCCTAAGGGACAGGTGTATGACGAGCAGTACTTC. Translation gives CASSPKGQVYDEQYF.

This clonotype turned up a few times. The chain recombines TRBV12-3 or TRBV12-4 with TRBJ2-3; D not resolved. V gave up 3 bases and J gave up 5 bases, with 12 bases separating them. CDR3 length: 14 residues. The CDR3 spells CASSFRFPVDTQYF. For the CDR3, the DNA is TGTGCCAGCAGTTTCAGGTTCCCGGTAGATACGCAGTATTTT.

The sample holds a few counts of this clonotype. This chain uses TRBV24-1 with TRBJ2-2; D remains unclear. With 3 bases removed from V and 0 bases from J, the gap between germline ends came to 10 bases. The CDR3 extends over 16 amino acids. CDR1 and CDR2 from the germline V gene are KGHDR and SFDVKD. In nucleotides, the CDR3 is TGTGCCACCAGTGATAATGAATACCCGAACACCGGGGAGCTGTTTTTT. Translating gives CATSDNEYPNTGELFF.